The 21 T cell receptor beta chains given below trace back to one sample, sequenced in a study of blood T cells in healthy people across ages. Sample-barcoded 5' priming and a J-beta primer mix drove a second PCR of 7 to 11 cycles. One entry per CDR3 protein results from TCRdb running MiXCR on the 5' RACE reads. There are roughly 1,500,000 distinct CDR3 sequences in the sample; about 43% occur only once, and roughly 8.2% lies in the top ten. The sequenced sample was blood. Receptors originate from a woman aged 18 to 35 in good health.

This sequence joins TRBV28 and TRBJ2-5; TRBD2 matches at 8 bases. With V trimmed by 6 bases and J by 0 bases, 6 bases remained unmatched. Germline loops: CDR1 MDHEN, CDR2 SYDVKM. This CDR3 contains 15 residues. In DNA form, the CDR3 reads TGTGCCAGCAGAAGAGAGCGGGAGTACCAAGAGACCCAGTACTTC. Residues: CASRREREYQETQYF. Based on the CDR3 plus reference TRBV28 and TRBJ2-5, the full variable domain is DVKVTQSSRYLVKRTGEKVFLECVQDMDHENMFWYRQDPGLGLRLIYFSYDVKMKEKGDIPEGYSVSREKKERFSLILESASTNQTSMYLCASRREREYQETQYFGPGTRLLVL.

The V gene is TRBV20-1, the J gene TRBJ2-1, with D perhaps TRBD2 (5 bases). Gene TRBJ2-7 matches the end of the DNA better, so the J call may be wrong. Germline V lookup: CDR1 DFQATT, CDR2 SNEGSKA (reference sequence). This CDR3 region has 15 residues. CDR3 sequence reads: CSARERHGVYNEQYF. For the CDR3, the DNA is TGCAGTGCTAGGGAGCGGCACGGGGTCTACAATGAGCAGTACTTC.

The chain joins TRBV12-3 or TRBV12-4 to TRBJ2-7, with 9 bases fitting TRBD2. The CDR3 runs to 15 residues. V lost 5 bases to trimming and J lost 3 bases; unmatched junction nucleotides: 8. The CDR3 DNA is TGTGCCAGCAGTGCGAGCGGGGGGATTAACTACGAGCAGTACTTC. Protein: CASSASGGINYEQYF.

A single count supports this clonotype. The chain links TRBV5-1 to TRBJ2-5; 13 nucleotides agree with TRBD2. The CDR3 covers 17 residues. Germline lookup yields CDR1 SGHRS and CDR2 YFSETQ. Trimming at V came to 4 bases and at J to 11 bases, leaving 17 bases not matched to a gene. The CDR3 DNA is TGCGCCAGCAGCCCTTCGGTAGGACTAGCGGGGGACAATGAGCAGTACTTC. Protein: CASSPSVGLAGDNEQYF.

The chain carries TRBV29-1 and TRBJ2-5; no definite D call. Germline-derived CDR1 and CDR2 are SQVTM and ANQGSEA. The CDR3 consists of 12 residues. The ends were cut back, 2 bases at V and 1 base at J, with 5 bases in the middle. CDR3 coding DNA: TGCAGCGTTGAACTAGGCCAAGAGACCCAGTACTTC. This codes for CSVELGQETQYF.

There are a few counts of this clonotype. V and J are TRBV20-1 and TRBJ2-1; possible D gene TRBD2, 5 bases. The V and J ends lost 6 bases and 10 bases respectively, with 16 bases between them. This CDR3 comprises 12 residues. Germline lookup yields CDR1 DFQATT and CDR2 SNEGSKA (reference sequence). As DNA, the CDR3 is TGCAGTGCGCCTAACGGGGTATGGGAGCAGTTCTTC. Encoded protein: CSAPNGVWEQFF.

The V and J genes are TRBV4-2 and TRBJ2-7; 9 positions agree with TRBD2. This CDR3 has 17 amino acids. V shed 0 bases and J 3 bases; nucleotides not matched to a gene: 9. Per germline, CDR1 LGHNA and CDR2 YNFKEQ. The CDR3 reads CASSQDPGAGGNYEQYF. The CDR3 nucleotides are TGTGCCAGCAGCCAAGATCCCGGGGCGGGGGGGAACTACGAGCAGTACTTC.

V is TRBV7-8 and J is TRBJ2-1, with D uncertain. The V and J ends lost 1 base and 0 bases respectively, with 7 bases between them. CDR1 and CDR2 (germline): SGHVS, FQNEAQ. The CDR3 loop spans 15 amino acids. CDR3 protein: CASSLVISSYNEQFF. The CDR3 DNA reads TGTGCCAGCAGCTTAGTCATCAGCTCCTACAATGAGCAGTTCTTC.

The chain links TRBV11-2 to TRBJ2-1; D uncertain. Germline loops: CDR1 SGHAT, CDR2 FQNNGV. V lost 5 bases and J 3 bases, leaving 17 bases between the germline ends. This CDR3 comprises 16 residues. CDR3 coding DNA: TGTGCCAGCAGCCTTGTGGGGTCTCTTATCTACAATGAGCAGTTCTTC. Its protein product is CASSLVGSLIYNEQFF.

This chain uses TRBV28 with TRBJ1-2; 9 bases are shared with TRBD1. This CDR3 spans 14 amino acids. Trimming at V came to 8 bases and at J to 8 bases, leaving 12 bases not matched to a gene. In germline, CDR1 is MDHEN, CDR2 SYDVKM. The CDR3 coding sequence is TGTGCCAGCCGAGACAGGGGGGTTATTAGCGGCTACACCTTC. Its translation: CASRDRGVISGYTF.

The rearrangement uses TRBV5-8 and TRBJ2-1; D is uncertain. The V gene lost 2 bases and the J gene lost 6 bases, with 12 bases spanning the gap. Germline V gene sequence: CDR1 SGHTS, CDR2 YDEGEE. CDR3 size: 14 residues. CDR3 protein: CASSFPNDRNEQFF. For the CDR3, the DNA is TGTGCCAGCAGCTTCCCGAACGATCGCAATGAGCAGTTCTTC. Complete variable domain (other parts from reference TRBV5-8 and TRBJ2-1): EAGVTQSPTHLIKTRGQQATLRCSPISGHTSVYWYQQALGLGLQFLLWYDEGEERNRGNFPPRFSGRQFPNYSSELNVNALELEDSALYLCASSFPNDRNEQFFGPGTRLTVL.

Comment on this clonotype: At one end the junction does not follow the germline gene, possibly because of a read error. The chain joins TRBV12-3 or TRBV12-4 to TRBJ1-2; 8 positions match TRBD1. There are 14 residues in the CDR3. The CDR3 spells CASTPDRVNYDYTF. The CDR3 DNA sequence: TGTGCCAGCACCCCGGACAGGGTCAACTATGACTACACCTTC.

The sample holds one count of this clonotype. The V and J genes are TRBV18 and TRBJ2-7; no firm D call. The germline gives CDR1 KGHSH, CDR2 LQKENI. Trimming removed 3 bases from V and 7 bases from J, with 13 bases in between. This CDR3 is built from 13 residues. This chain's CDR3 is CASSPPDQREQYF. The CDR3 bases are TGTGCCAGCTCACCGCCTGACCAAAGGGAGCAGTACTTC. The full variable domain, rest sourced from reference TRBV18 and TRBJ2-7, is NAGVMQNPRHLVRRRGQEARLRCSPMKGHSHVYWYRQLPEEGLKFMVYLQKENIIDESGMPKERFSAEFPKEGPSILRIQQVVRGDSAAYFCASSPPDQREQYFGPGTRLTVT.

As to this clonotype: One base away lies a much larger clone, so this may be a sequencing read error. As the CDR3 is not closed by the conserved phenylalanine or tryptophan, this likely results from a read error. The rearrangement uses TRBV7-8 and TRBJ2-1; 11 bases agree with TRBD2. The CDR3 runs to 16 residues. With V trimmed by 0 bases and J by 3 bases, 1 base remained unmatched. CDR1 and CDR2 (germline): SGHVS, FQNEAQ. CDR3 sequence (DNA): TGTGCCAGCAGCTTAGCCGGGACTAGCGGCTACAATGAGCAGTTCATC. Translation gives CASSLAGTSGYNEQFI.

Only one count was recorded for this clonotype. The rearrangement uses TRBV20-1 and TRBJ2-5; perhaps TRBD1 as D (6 bases). The tail of the sequence fits TRBJ2-7 better, so the J call may be wrong. Germline CDR1 and CDR2: DFQATT and SNEGSKA (reference sequence). This CDR3 has 12 residues. The DNA of the CDR3 is TGCAGTGCTAGAGGGTCAGGGGCCGAGCAGTACTTC. It specifies CSARGSGAEQYF.

This chain links TRBV12-3 or TRBV12-4 with TRBJ1-2; D unresolved. The CDR3 extends over 16 amino acids. With 5 bases removed from V and 2 bases from J, the gap between germline ends came to 18 bases. In DNA, the CDR3 is TGTGCCAGCAGTCCCAGCCCTAAAGTCTTAAACTATGGCTACACCTTC. Translated: CASSPSPKVLNYGYTF.

V is TRBV20-1 and J is TRBJ2-3; TRBD1 matches 9 bases. The CDR3 is 16 residues long. CDR1 is DFQATT and CDR2 is SNEGSKA in the germline V gene (reference sequence). With 0 bases clipped from V and 3 bases from J, the junction kept 7 bases outside the gene matches. The CDR3 spells CSAREGGTGRTDTQYF. The CDR3 DNA reads as TGCAGTGCTAGAGAGGGGGGGACAGGGCGTACAGATACGCAGTATTTT.

This clonotype was counted only a few times. This chain joins TRBV6-2 or TRBV6-3 and TRBJ2-7, with D possibly being TRBD2 (6 bases). This CDR3 has 14 residues. CDR1 is MNHEY and CDR2 is SVGEGT in the germline V gene. Trimming took off 10 bases at V and 0 bases at J, with 16 bases between the two ends. Here the CDR3 DNA reads TGTGCCACCTTGCGGGACGGACACTCCTACGAGCAGTACTTC. Translation gives CATLRDGHSYEQYF.

This chain uses TRBV6-5 with TRBJ2-1; D uncertain. The J call may be mistaken, given a closer DNA end match to TRBJ2-7. The CDR3 consists of 13 residues. CDR1 and CDR2 (germline): MNHEY, SVGAGI. CDR3 region: CASRPTQYNEQYF. In DNA form, the CDR3 reads TGTGCCAGCAGGCCTACACAGTACAATGAGCAGTACTTC.

The rearrangement joins TRBV4-2 to TRBJ2-7, with unresolved D. The CDR3 sequence is 14 residues long. Germline CDR1 is LGHNA and CDR2 is YNFKEQ. V lost 1 base and J 2 bases, leaving 9 bases between the germline ends. The CDR3 DNA reads as TGTGCCAGCAGCCAAGGGCTAGATACCTACGAGCAGTACTTC. Encoded protein: CASSQGLDTYEQYF.

To note about this clonotype: One end of the junction fails to match germline, which may point to a read error. V gene TRBV15 combines with J gene TRBJ2-3, with 12 bases fitting TRBD2. Germline lookup yields CDR1 LNHNV and CDR2 YYDKDF (reference sequence). The CDR3 has 15 residues. CDR3 nucleotides: TGCGCCACCAGCAGACTAGCGGGAGTCACAGATACGCAGTATTTT. This encodes CATSRLAGVTDTQYF.